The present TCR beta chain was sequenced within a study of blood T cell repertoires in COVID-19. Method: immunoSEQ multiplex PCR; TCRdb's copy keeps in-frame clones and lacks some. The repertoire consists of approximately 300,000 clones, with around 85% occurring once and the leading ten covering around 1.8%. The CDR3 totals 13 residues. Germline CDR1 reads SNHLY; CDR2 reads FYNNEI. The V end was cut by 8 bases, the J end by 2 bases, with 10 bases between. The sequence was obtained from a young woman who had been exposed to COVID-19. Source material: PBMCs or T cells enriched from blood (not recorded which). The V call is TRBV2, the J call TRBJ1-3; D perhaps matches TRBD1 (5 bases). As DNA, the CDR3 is TGTGCCAGCTCGGGGACTGCTGGAAACACCATATATTTT. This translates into CASSGTAGNTIYF.